The 11 T cell receptor beta chains below all came from one sample that was sequenced in a study of T cell repertoires in cytomegalovirus infection. No antigen is known for these receptors. TCRdb re-analysed the reads in MiXCR, keeping a single row per CDR3 protein. Here the sample spans some 920,000 distinct CDR3 sequences, around 32% being singletons. Sequenced here: cultured CD8+ T cells from PBMCs, sampled from culture after CMV antigen stimulation. These receptors all come from a human donor in good health (CMV status not recorded). Some clones in this sample may be carry-over from other donors' samples.

The rearrangement joins TRBV6-6 to TRBJ1-2, with D tentatively TRBD1 (6 bases). There are 17 residues in the CDR3. V gave up 0 bases and J gave up 4 bases, with 18 bases separating them. Germline V gene data show CDR1 as MNHNY and CDR2 as SVGAGI (reference sequence). CDR3 bases: TGTGCCAGCAGTTACTCCGCCCAGGGGCTAATCGTCTATGGCTACACCTTC. Encoded protein: CASSYSAQGLIVYGYTF.

The rearrangement joins TRBV6-2 or TRBV6-3 to TRBJ2-7; tentative D call: TRBD2 (6 bases). This CDR3 contains 12 residues. V lost 7 bases and J lost 4, with 11 bases in between. From germline, CDR1 is MNHEY and CDR2 SVGEGT. The CDR3 DNA sequence: TGTGCCAGCAATCGTGGAGGGTACGAGCAGTACGTC. Its protein is CASNRGGYEQYV.

This rearrangement joins TRBV15 to TRBJ1-5; a weak D match, TRBD1 (5 bases). Germline V CDR1 and CDR2: LNHNV, YYDKDF (reference sequence). Trimming took off 0 bases at V and 8 bases at J, with 14 bases between the two ends. The CDR3 runs 15 residues. CDR3 bases: TGTGCCACCAGCAGAGATCCGGCAGGGTTAGAGCCCCAGCATTTT. Its protein is CATSRDPAGLEPQHF.

The chain employs TRBV9 and TRBJ2-1; 7 bases line up with TRBD2. The ends lost 6 bases at V and 3 bases at J; junction bases unmatched: 9. The CDR3 totals 15 residues. Germline V gene data show CDR1 as SGDLS and CDR2 as YYNGEE. Here the CDR3 DNA reads TGTGCCAGCAAACCCGGACTAGTCGACTACAATGAGCAGTTCTTC. It specifies CASKPGLVDYNEQFF.

This chain connects TRBV20-1 to TRBJ2-7; D is uncertain. Per the germline V gene, CDR1 is DFQATT and CDR2 is SNEGSKA (reference sequence). This CDR3 contains 15 residues. Trimming left V 1 base short and J 3 bases short, with 16 bases between. The CDR3 is CSARAPRQPYYEQYF. CDR3 sequence (DNA): TGCAGTGCTAGAGCCCCGCGCCAGCCTTACTACGAGCAGTACTTC.

The chain couples TRBV5-4 to TRBJ1-1, with D unresolved. Trimming shortened V by 1 base and J by 4 bases, and 14 bases separated the two germline ends. The CDR3 runs to 15 residues. Germline V gives CDR1 SGHNT, CDR2 YYREEE (reference sequence). The CDR3 DNA follows: TGTGCCAGCAGCTTGCTTGGAGACGGAGGCACTGAAGCTTTCTTT. This translates into CASSLLGDGGTEAFF.

The table lists this clonotype with many counts. The V and J genes are TRBV7-8 and TRBJ2-5, with a possible D match to TRBD2 (5 bases). In germline, CDR1 is SGHVS, CDR2 FQNEAQ. This CDR3 contains 14 residues. The ends were cut back, 3 bases at V and 2 bases at J, with 10 bases in the middle. The DNA of the CDR3 is TGTGCCAGCAGCTTGCCCGGGAATCAAGAGACCCAGTACTTC. Translation: CASSLPGNQETQYF.

This chain joins TRBV6-5 and TRBJ2-3, with 9 positions matching TRBD2. This CDR3 spans 14 amino acids. Germline values: CDR1 MNHEY, CDR2 SVGAGI. J was trimmed by 6 bases and V by 3 bases; bases with no gene match: 4. The CDR3 region is CASSYMAGGDTQYF. The CDR3 DNA reads as TGTGCCAGCAGTTATATGGCGGGGGGGGATACGCAGTATTTT.

This clonotype was counted many times. The chain has TRBV7-2 and TRBJ2-5, with no clear D. The germline V gene encodes CDR1 SGHTA and CDR2 FQGNSA. V was clipped by 5 bases and J by 1 base, with 17 bases between them. The CDR3 has 16 amino acids. The CDR3 nucleotides read TGTGCCAGCAGCCCAGACCCTAATGCGTTCCAAGAGACCCAGTACTTC. It yields the protein CASSPDPNAFQETQYF.

The chain carries TRBV7-2 and TRBJ1-2, with no clear D. CDR3 size: 15 residues. The V end was cut by 5 bases, the J end by 0 bases, with 13 bases between. The germline gives CDR1 SGHTA, CDR2 FQGNSA. CDR3 in DNA: TGTGCCAGCAGCGGCTTGAGGGCTCCTAACTATGGCTACACCTTC. The encoded protein is CASSGLRAPNYGYTF.

The J gene is TRBJ1-2, the V gene TRBV12-3 or TRBV12-4; no clear D gene. Trimming removed 3 bases at V and 4 bases at J, with 21 bases between. The CDR3 sequence is 17 residues long. Here the CDR3 DNA reads TGTGCCAGCAGTTTTTCGCTACCGGGCATTAACCCCTATGGCTACACCTTC. The encoded protein is CASSFSLPGINPYGYTF.